Listed here are 8 T cell receptor beta chains from one sample, sequenced in a study of spatial heterogeneity in lung cancer. The sample's time point: sample taken at primary tumor resection. The input material, whole RNA from tumor, nontumor lung or frozen PBMC, was sequenced unsorted. Each CDR3 protein gets one entry after TCRdb re-called the 5' RACE reads with MiXCR. The sample has approximately 1,900 distinct CDR3 sequences; approximately 7.8% are singletons. Sequenced here: normal lung tissue next to the tumor, sampled at surgery. These TCRs come from a male donor with early-stage non-small cell lung cancer.

J is TRBJ1-6 and V is TRBV5-1; D is unclear. The CDR3 covers 17 residues. CDR1 and CDR2 from the germline V gene are SGHRS and YFSETQ. The V gene lost 0 bases and the J gene lost 0 bases, with 10 bases spanning the gap. In DNA, the CDR3 is TGCGCCAGCAGCTTGGCTTCGCCGAGCTCCTATAATTCACCCCTCCACTTT. Translated, it gives CASSLASPSSYNSPLHF.

This clonotype qualifies as large. The chain joins TRBV6-5 to TRBJ1-2; 8 bases are shared with TRBD1. V shed 5 bases and J 4 bases; nucleotides not matched to a gene: 6. This CDR3 region has 14 residues. Germline assignment: CDR1 MNHEY and CDR2 SVGAGI. The CDR3 DNA reads TGTGCCAGCAGTGAGGACAGGGCGCCCTATGGCTACACCTTC. Amino acids: CASSEDRAPYGYTF.

This clonotype is judged medium-sized (0.01 to 0.1%). The rearrangement links TRBV12-3 or TRBV12-4 to TRBJ1-2; possible D gene TRBD1, 5 bases. Trimming took 4 bases from V and 4 from J, leaving 10 bases between them. CDR3 length: 13 residues. The CDR3: CASSYKGTYGYTF. CDR3 sequence (DNA): TGTGCCAGCAGTTACAAGGGGACCTATGGCTACACCTTC.

Sample share makes this clonotype large. The chain joins TRBV4-3 to TRBJ1-5; D call uncertain. Germline V lookup: CDR1 LGHNA, CDR2 YSLEER. The CDR3 is 16 amino acids. V was shortened by 1 base and J by 2 bases, with 12 bases between the two germline ends. CDR3 loop: CASSQGRIEGNQPQHF. For the CDR3, the DNA is TGCGCCAGCAGCCAAGGAAGGATTGAGGGCAATCAGCCCCAGCATTTT.

By its share, this clonotype is medium-sized. The V gene is TRBV5-1, the J gene TRBJ2-6; TRBD1 might be the D (6 bases). Germline V gene sequence: CDR1 SGHRS, CDR2 YFSETQ. The CDR3 spans 16 residues. Trimming stripped 2 bases from V and 3 bases from J, with 12 bases between. DNA of the CDR3: TGCGCCAGCAGCTTTTCAGGGGAAAATGGGGCCAACGTCCTGACTTTC. Translated, it gives CASSFSGENGANVLTF.

Written as DNA, the CDR3 is TGTGCCAGCAGCTTAGTTGACAACACCGGGGAGCTGTTTTTT. This translates into CASSLVDNTGELFF. This chain joins TRBV11-2 and TRBJ2-2; D not certain. This CDR3 spans 14 amino acids. Between the trimmed V and J ends, which lost 1 base and 2 bases, there was a span of 5 bases. CDR1 and CDR2 from the germline V gene are SGHAT and FQNNGV.

By sample fraction, this clonotype is large (0.1 to 1%). This chain links TRBV7-2 with TRBJ2-7; D possibly corresponds to TRBD1 (7 bases). V was clipped by 8 bases and J by 7 bases, with 18 bases between them. The germline CDR1 and CDR2 sequences are SGHTA and FQGNSA. The CDR3 is made up of 13 amino acids. CDR3 nucleotide sequence: TGTGCCAGCCGTTCCGGGGCAGGGGGGGAGCAGTACTTC. Translating gives CASRSGAGGEQYF.

This clonotype was detected ten times or more. The J gene is TRBJ2-3, the V gene TRBV7-2, with 8 bases aligning to TRBD1. The CDR3 loop spans 15 amino acids. V lost 5 bases, J lost 3 bases, and 7 bases stayed unmatched. CDR1 SGHTA and CDR2 FQGNSA come from the germline V gene. Here the CDR3 reads CASSRQGAGTDTQYF. As DNA, the CDR3 is TGTGCCAGCAGCCGTCAGGGGGCCGGGACAGATACGCAGTATTTT.